This is a list of T cell receptor beta chains from one sample in a study of vaccination and CD4 T cells after COVID-19. MiXCR, run by TCRdb on the PCR reads, gives a single entry per CDR3 protein. The sample consists of over 20,000 distinct CDR3 sequences, approximately 48% of them appearing once. For these receptors, no antigen is known. Sequencing was done on a sample of CD4+ T cells from blood, cultured in vitro. Receptors were obtained from a human donor who had recovered from COVID-19. Each CDR3 is given with its conserved first and last residue. Fields, in order: V gene, CDR3 protein.

TRBV28	CASSFGGLRLFEGEGNEQYF
TRBV6-1	CASSPWTGQDSGNTIYF
TRBV7-2	CASSLGRGVGVSSPLHF
TRBV18	CASSPGQGIDTQYF
TRBV7-8	CASSPRTSGSPTGELFF
TRBV20-1	CSALGQGGEAFF
TRBV7-9	CASSLAWAGDSNQPQHF
TRBV12-3/TRBV12-4	CASTLQGAEAFF
TRBV7-2	CASSLSGEAGTDTQYF
TRBV19	CASSVGTNQPQHF
TRBV7-4	CASSPTGGSNQPQHF
TRBV27	CASSSVPGHPANEQFF
TRBV12-3/TRBV12-4	CASSSTTGELFF
TRBV7-6	CASSPGLAQNEQFF
TRBV11-2	CASSPPTGAVLYTF
TRBV2	CASSFARESEAFF
TRBV20-1	CSARDRGTPNTGELFF
TRBV6-1	CASRLTGEYQPQHF
TRBV19	CASMGNRYMNTEAFF
TRBV20-1	CSATRLGNYGYTF
TRBV4-1	CASSQGSLSGRAQNIQYF
TRBV5-1	CASSALSASTDTQYF
TRBV2	CASSLSGELFF
TRBV28	CASGDGGQRSTDTQYF
TRBV4-1	CASSRPGQGVSNTEAFF
TRBV19	CASAENNSPLHF
TRBV15	CATSRDDVVGANNQPQHF
TRBV7-2	CASSGSGGLTYNSPLHF
TRBV20-1	CSARRDRGAGNTIYF
TRBV20-1	CSARGVGDETHPQYF
TRBV20-1	CSALPGADTQYF
TRBV20-1	CSAPGLASYNEQFF
TRBV29-1	CSVEPGRGYGYTF
TRBV7-2	CASSLIGAKYEQYF
TRBV2	CASVREWTDTQYF
TRBV11-2	CASSFDRAGANVLTF
TRBV6-1	CAGGAFDEQFF
TRBV7-6	CASSPGEGGPFLTDTQYF